A single sample is the source of the 8 T cell receptor beta chains below, sequenced in a study of graft-versus-host responses after intestinal transplantation. This table comes from immunoSEQ multiplex PCR, and its TCRdb copy is limited to in-frame clones, with some not included. The sample has about 78,000 clones, about nine tenths seen once. The antigens for these receptors are not known. Here the sequenced sample was unstimulated CD8+ T cells sorted from spleen or lymph node cells, taken before transplant. Source of these receptors: a human donor who was the organ donor for an intestinal transplant.

This chain connects TRBV28 to TRBJ1-3, with D possibly matching TRBD1 (5 bases). V lost 5 bases and J lost 0, with 11 bases in between. Germline V gives CDR1 MDHEN, CDR2 SYDVKM. The CDR3 extends over 15 amino acids. The CDR3 loop reads CASSNRGPSGNTIYF. CDR3 coding DNA: TGTGCCAGCAGTAATAGGGGTCCCTCTGGAAACACCATATATTTT.

This chain connects TRBV27 to TRBJ1-2; unclear D gene. CDR1 and CDR2 (germline): MNHEY, SMNVEV (reference sequence). CDR3 length equals 15 residues. The V and J ends lost 1 base and 4 bases respectively, with 13 bases between them. Written as DNA, the CDR3 is TGTGCCAGCAGTTTATACCCGACGGAAGCCTATGGCTACACCTTC. Its protein product is CASSLYPTEAYGYTF.

This chain uses TRBV5-6 with TRBJ2-7; a weak D match, TRBD2 (6 bases). V was trimmed by 0 bases and J by 3 bases, leaving 13 bases between them. Per germline, CDR1 SGHDT and CDR2 YYEEEE. This CDR3 has 15 residues. As DNA, the CDR3 is TGTGCCAGCAGCTTGGGGACATGGGGAGGCTACGAGCAGTACTTC. Its protein product is CASSLGTWGGYEQYF.

The chain employs TRBV4-2 and TRBJ1-2, with a weak D call TRBD1 (6 bases). This CDR3 has 16 residues. Germline CDR1 is LGHNA and CDR2 is YNFKEQ. V was shortened by 2 bases and J by 7 bases, with 20 bases between the two germline ends. In DNA, the CDR3 is TGTGCCAGCAGCCAAACAGGGCTTAGCTCTGTGGGTGGCTACACCTTC. Residues: CASSQTGLSSVGGYTF.

In this sample, this clone turned up once. The V gene is TRBV4-1, the J gene TRBJ1-2; D possibly corresponds to TRBD1 (5 bases). Trimming removed 0 bases at V and 8 bases at J, with 16 bases between. Germline assignment: CDR1 MGHRA and CDR2 YSYEKL. CDR3 length: 15 residues. CDR3 loop: CASSQDGGGWRGYTF. CDR3 sequence (DNA): TGCGCCAGCAGCCAAGATGGGGGAGGGTGGCGGGGCTACACCTTC.

This chain joins TRBV9 and TRBJ1-2; a weak D match, TRBD1 (5 bases). Germline V CDR1 and CDR2: SGDLS, YYNGEE. The CDR3 contains 14 residues. V was shortened by 4 bases and J by 8 bases, with 18 bases between the two germline ends. CDR3 coding DNA: TGTGCCAGCAGCTCCCCGGGGGTTAGTTTCGGCTACACCTTC. The encoded protein is CASSSPGVSFGYTF.

The chain uses TRBV11-2 and TRBJ2-1; 9 bases agree with TRBD2. The CDR3 is made up of 13 amino acids. The V segment lost 3 bases and the J segment 12 bases; nucleotides outside the gene matches: 6. Germline V gives CDR1 SGHAT, CDR2 FQNNGV. The CDR3 DNA follows: TGTGCCAGCAGCTTGAGCGGACTAGCGTGGCAGTTCTTC. It yields the protein CASSLSGLAWQFF.

V gene TRBV5-1 combines with J gene TRBJ1-2; D call uncertain. The CDR3 is 14 residues long. With 0 bases removed from V and 2 bases from J, the gap between germline ends came to 8 bases. From germline, CDR1 is SGHRS and CDR2 YFSETQ. The CDR3: CASSLVGGNYGYTF. Written as DNA, the CDR3 is TGCGCCAGCAGCTTGGTGGGCGGGAACTATGGCTACACCTTC.